What follows describes a single T cell receptor beta chain. CDR3 size: 16 residues. CDR1 is DFQATT, CDR2 SNEGSKA, per germline (reference sequence). Trimming cost V 3 bases and J 0 bases; bases outside gene matches: 8. This record belongs to a study of T cells after yellow fever vaccination. TCRdb processed the 5' RACE reads anew with MiXCR; each CDR3 protein has one entry. This table holds approximately 550,000 distinct CDR3 sequences, about a fifth found once. This receptor was taken from a man between 25 and 39 years old who received the YFV17D yellow fever vaccine. The sample here was PBMCs, taken 15 days after the yellow fever booster vaccination. The J gene is TRBJ2-1, the V gene TRBV20-1; 7 nucleotides agree with TRBD1. The chain's CDR3 is CSASGRDRLSYNEQFF. CDR3 sequence (DNA): TGCAGTGCTAGCGGAAGGGACAGACTCTCCTACAATGAGCAGTTCTTC.